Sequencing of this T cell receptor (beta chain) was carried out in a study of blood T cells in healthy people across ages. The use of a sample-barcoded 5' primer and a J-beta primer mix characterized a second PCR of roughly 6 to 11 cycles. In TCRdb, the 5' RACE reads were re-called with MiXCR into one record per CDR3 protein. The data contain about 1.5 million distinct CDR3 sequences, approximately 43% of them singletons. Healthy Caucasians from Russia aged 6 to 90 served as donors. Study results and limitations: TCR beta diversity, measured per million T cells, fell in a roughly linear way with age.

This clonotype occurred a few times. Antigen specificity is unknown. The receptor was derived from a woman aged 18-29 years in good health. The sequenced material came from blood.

The CDR3: CASTGLGGYNEQFF. CDR3 sequence (DNA): TGTGCCAGCACGGGATTAGGTGGCTACAATGAGCAGTTCTTC. The chain couples TRBV12-3 or TRBV12-4 to TRBJ2-1; a possible D gene is TRBD2 (5 bases). This CDR3 has 14 amino acids. Between the trimmed V and J ends, which lost 7 bases and 3 bases, there was a span of 13 bases.